Included here is one TCR beta chain sequence, with context. Its antigen is not known. This table comes from immunoSEQ multiplex PCR, and its TCRdb copy is limited to in-frame clones, with some not included. The data hold just under 75,000 clones, with about 73% observed a single time. The CDR3 contains 12 residues. The V end lost 6 bases, the J end lost 2 bases, and 4 bases lay between the germline ends. CDR1 and CDR2 from the germline V gene are KGHSH and LQKENI. Subsequent to a culture period of about ten days, CD4+ T cells were isolated. Participants got two doses of BNT162b2 or mRNA-1273 vaccine. On both days 3 and 7, half of the culture medium was replaced with IL-2 medium. The source of the sample is a study of vaccination effects on CD4 cells after COVID-19. Study-wide background: ViraFEST expansion of antigen-specific CD4+ T cells with viral peptide pools preceded sequencing. Whole-study results and caveats: Within healthy vaccinees, only 1 of 255 vaccine-induced clones displayed cross-reactivity with common cold coronaviruses.

The chain carries TRBV18 and TRBJ1-4; D call uncertain. This clonotype was sampled from a human donor who received a COVID-19 vaccine. The sequencing used CD4+ T cells from PBMCs cultured without peptide, collected after COVID-19 vaccination. The CDR3 coding sequence is TGTGCCAGCTCGGTCACTAATGAAAAACTGTTTTTT. It translates to CASSVTNEKLFF.